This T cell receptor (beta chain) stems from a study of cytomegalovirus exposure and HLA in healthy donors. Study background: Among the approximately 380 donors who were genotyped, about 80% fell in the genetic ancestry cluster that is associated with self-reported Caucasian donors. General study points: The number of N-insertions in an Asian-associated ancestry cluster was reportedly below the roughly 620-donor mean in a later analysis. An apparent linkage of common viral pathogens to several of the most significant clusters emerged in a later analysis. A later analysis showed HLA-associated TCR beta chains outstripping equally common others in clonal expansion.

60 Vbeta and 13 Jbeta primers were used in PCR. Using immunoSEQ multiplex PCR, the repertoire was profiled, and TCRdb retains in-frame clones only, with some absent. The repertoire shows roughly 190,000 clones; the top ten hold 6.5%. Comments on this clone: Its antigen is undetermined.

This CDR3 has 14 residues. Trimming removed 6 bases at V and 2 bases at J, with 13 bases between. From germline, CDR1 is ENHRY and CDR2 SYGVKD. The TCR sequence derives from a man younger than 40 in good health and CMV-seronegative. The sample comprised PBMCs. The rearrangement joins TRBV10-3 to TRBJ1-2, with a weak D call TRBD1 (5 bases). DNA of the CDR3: TGTGCCATCAGGGGTACAGGACCGAACTATGGCTACACCTTC. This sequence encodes CAIRGTGPNYGYTF.